Presented here are 31 T cell receptor beta chains from one specimen sequenced in a study of cytomegalovirus exposure and HLA in healthy donors. The PCR had 60 Vbeta and 13 Jbeta primers. The table came from immunoSEQ multiplex PCR; TCRdb's copy has only in-frame clones and leaves some out. The sample lists some 110,000 clones; under 80% were seen once. The sample comprised PBMCs. The receptors stem from a woman aged 60-75 years in good health and CMV-seropositive.

V is TRBV6-1 and J is TRBJ2-7, with D tentatively TRBD2 (5 bases). CDR1 MNHNS and CDR2 SASEGT come from the germline V gene. V gave up 0 bases and J gave up 5 bases, with 26 bases separating them. The CDR3 covers 19 residues. The CDR3 DNA reads TGTGCCAGCAGTGAAGCGATAGGGTTAGGATTTACTAGTCCTGACGAGCAGTACTTC. Its translation: CASSEAIGLGFTSPDEQYF.

The CDR3 bases are TGTGCCAGCAGCCAAACTCGGGCTAGCGGGGGGTATGGCACAGATACGCAGTATTTT. Residues: CASSQTRASGGYGTDTQYF. The genes are TRBV4-2 and TRBJ2-3; 11 positions match TRBD2. CDR1 is LGHNA, CDR2 YNFKEQ, per germline. CDR3 length: 19 amino acids. V lost 2 bases and J lost 1; bases outside the gene matches: 11.

This chain links TRBV5-1 with TRBJ2-3, with 8 nucleotides matching TRBD2. The V and J ends lost 6 bases and 4 bases, in that order; junction bases with no gene match: 10. CDR1 and CDR2 from the germline V gene are SGHRS and YFSETQ. There are 15 residues in the CDR3. The CDR3 is CASTPGGAGADTQYF. The CDR3, as DNA: TGCGCCAGCACCCCGGGGGGGGCGGGTGCAGATACGCAGTATTTT.

In the case of this clone: A clone one base away is much larger, so this may be a read error. This sequence joins TRBV5-5 and TRBJ1-1; TRBD1 aligns across 7 bases. The CDR3 spans 14 residues. V trimming: 5 bases; J trimming: 0 bases; junction bases outside the gene matches: 4. The germline V gene encodes CDR1 SGHKS and CDR2 YYEKEE (reference sequence). In DNA form, the CDR3 reads TGTGCCAGCAGTCCGGGACAGATGAACACTGAAGCTTTCTTT. It specifies CASSPGQMNTEAFF. The full variable domain, its missing parts supplied by reference TRBV5-5 and TRBJ1-1, is DAGVTQSPTHLIKTRGQQVTLRCSPISGHKSVSWYQQVLGQGPQFIFQYYEKEERGRGNFPDRFSARQFPNYSSELNVNALLLGDSALYLCASSPGQMNTEAFFGQGTRLTVV.

The rearrangement uses TRBV27 and TRBJ2-5; 7 bases line up with TRBD2. With the DNA end fitting TRBJ2-7 better, the J assignment may be wrong. Germline CDR1 is MNHEY and CDR2 is SMNVEV (reference sequence). This CDR3 is built from 16 residues. The CDR3 DNA is TGTGCCAGCAGTTTAGTAGGCGGGGGAAGCTCCTACGAGCAGTACTTC. Its translation: CASSLVGGGSSYEQYF.

This clone was picked up a small number of times. CDR3 loop: CASSGGTGEGREQYF. CDR3 DNA: TGCGCCAGCAGCGGGGGGACAGGGGAGGGTCGCGAGCAGTACTTC. V is TRBV5-1 and J is TRBJ2-7, with 10 bases lining up with TRBD1. Germline V lookup: CDR1 SGHRS, CDR2 YFSETQ. J was trimmed by 6 bases and V by 4 bases; bases with no gene match: 10. There are 15 residues in the CDR3.

The CDR3 sequence: CASSLQGIGRGYTF. CDR3 bases: TGTGCCAGCAGCCTACAGGGGATTGGGAGGGGCTACACCTTC. The J gene is TRBJ1-2, the V gene TRBV2; 7 bases match TRBD1. The CDR3 runs 14 residues. The junction had 12 bases not matched to a gene; V was cut back by 6 bases and J by 8 bases. CDR1 is SNHLY, CDR2 FYNNEI, per germline.

The chain recombines TRBV25-1 with TRBJ2-1; the D gene is possibly TRBD1 (5 bases). The CDR3 totals 15 residues. Germline CDR1 MGHDK, CDR2 SYGVNS. V was cut by 7 bases and J by 2 bases, with 15 bases left in between. The CDR3 loop is CASTKQVFPYNEQFF. The CDR3 bases are TGTGCCAGCACTAAACAGGTCTTTCCCTACAATGAGCAGTTCTTC.

This clone occurred a few times. The chain has TRBV5-1 and TRBJ2-2, with D possibly being TRBD2 (6 bases). The CDR3 loop spans 14 amino acids. The germline V gene has CDR1 SGHRS and CDR2 YFSETQ. The V and J ends lost 3 bases and 6 bases respectively, with 12 bases between them. CDR3 bases: TGCGCCAGCAGCTCCGACTGGGGGGCCGGGGAGCTGTTTTTT. Its protein product is CASSSDWGAGELFF.

The J gene is TRBJ2-1, the V gene TRBV6-6; D uncertain. V was trimmed by 4 bases and J by 11 bases, leaving 9 bases between them. The CDR3 runs 11 residues. Germline CDR1 MNHNY, CDR2 SVGAGI (reference sequence). CDR3 bases: TGTGCCAGCAGTTCCGAGGTTCAGCAGTTCTTC. Protein: CASSSEVQQFF.

CDR3 protein: CASSGTLSSYEQYF. Here the CDR3 DNA reads TGTGCCAGCAGTGGGACTTTGAGCTCCTACGAGCAGTACTTC. V gene TRBV5-5 combines with J gene TRBJ2-7; tentatively, D is TRBD2 (6 bases). There are 14 residues in the CDR3. V was clipped by 5 bases and J by 0 bases, with 12 bases between them. Germline assignment: CDR1 SGHKS and CDR2 YYEKEE (reference sequence).

Only one count was recorded for this clone. The chain has TRBV11-2 and TRBJ1-1; D gene ambiguous. V lost 3 bases, J lost 3 bases, and 5 bases lay in between. Germline V gene sequence: CDR1 SGHAT, CDR2 FQNNGV. This CDR3 comprises 12 residues. CDR3 protein: CASSFRDTEAFF. CDR3 DNA: TGTGCCAGCAGCTTTCGGGACACTGAAGCTTTCTTT. The complete variable domain, with remaining parts taken from reference TRBV11-2 and TRBJ1-1, reads EAGVAQSPRYKIIEKRQSVAFWCNPISGHATLYWYQQILGQGPKLLIQFQNNGVVDDSQLPKDRFSAERLKGVDSTLKIQPAKLEDSAVYLCASSFRDTEAFFGQGTRLTVV.

CDR3: CASSLGQGATEAFF. CDR3 DNA: TGTGCCAGCAGCCTCGGACAGGGGGCTACTGAAGCTTTCTTT. The chain carries TRBV9 and TRBJ1-1, with 11 bases matching TRBD1. J was trimmed by 5 bases and V by 4 bases; bases with no gene match: 4. This CDR3 has 14 residues. CDR1 SGDLS and CDR2 YYNGEE come from the germline V gene.

This clone was found once. This chain links TRBV30 with TRBJ2-5; D may be TRBD2 (5 bases). CDR3 length: 14 residues. V shed 2 bases and J shed 2 bases, with 12 bases lying between them. Germline lookup yields CDR1 GTSNPN and CDR2 SVGIG (reference sequence). CDR3 DNA sequence: TGTGCCTGGAGTTTCAGCGGCAGACAAGAGACCCAGTACTTC. Its protein product is CAWSFSGRQETQYF.

V is TRBV2 and J is TRBJ1-1, with 11 bases that match TRBD1. V lost 5 bases to trimming and J lost 3 bases; unmatched junction nucleotides: 11. The CDR3 is made up of 17 amino acids. Germline assignment: CDR1 SNHLY and CDR2 FYNNEI. CDR3 loop: CASSYLIGTGGDTEAFF. The CDR3, as DNA: TGTGCCAGCAGTTACCTAATCGGGACAGGGGGGGACACTGAAGCTTTCTTT.

The chain joins TRBV7-2 to TRBJ2-1; D ambiguous. V was pared by 5 bases and J by 0 bases, with 8 bases between. From germline, CDR1 is SGHTA and CDR2 FQGNSA. The CDR3 consists of 14 residues. This chain's CDR3 is CASSPRSSYNEQFF. The DNA for the CDR3 is TGTGCCAGCAGCCCACGGAGCTCCTACAATGAGCAGTTCTTC.

This clone occurred a few times. J is TRBJ2-1 and V is TRBV29-1; TRBD1 agrees at 9 bases. Trimming at V came to 6 bases and at J to 8 bases, leaving 5 bases not matched to a gene. The CDR3 sequence is 12 residues long. CDR1 SQVTM and CDR2 ANQGSEA come from the germline V gene. CDR3 nucleotide sequence: TGCAGCGTCACGAGGACAGGGGATGAGCAGTTCTTC. It codes for CSVTRTGDEQFF.

The V gene is TRBV19, the J gene TRBJ2-3, with D possibly being TRBD2 (5 bases). V was cut by 3 bases and J by 5 bases, with 12 bases left in between. CDR3 length: 14 residues. Germline CDR1 is LNHDA and CDR2 is SQIVND (reference sequence). The DNA of the CDR3 is TGTGCCAGTAGTATCCGGGGTCTTGGAGATACGCAGTATTTT. Protein: CASSIRGLGDTQYF.

The chain links TRBV7-2 to TRBJ2-1; 7 nucleotides line up with TRBD1. With V trimmed by 4 bases and J by 14 bases, 8 bases remained unmatched. CDR3 length: 12 amino acids. The V gene's germline CDR1 is SGHTA and CDR2 FQGNSA. Here the CDR3 reads CASSYRTGEEFF. The CDR3 DNA is TGTGCCAGCAGCTACCGGACAGGAGAGGAGTTCTTC.

This clone occurred a few times. The chain carries TRBV30 and TRBJ2-2, with a tentative D call TRBD2 (5 bases). Germline-derived CDR1 and CDR2 are GTSNPN and SVGIG (reference sequence). The CDR3 extends over 14 amino acids. V lost 2 bases and J 6 bases, leaving 13 bases between the germline ends. This chain's CDR3 is CAWSPTRQAGELFF. CDR3 sequence (DNA): TGTGCCTGGAGTCCCACTAGACAAGCCGGGGAGCTGTTTTTT.

The chain joins TRBV4-2 to TRBJ1-1; D ambiguous. V was trimmed by 1 base and J by 0 bases, leaving 6 bases between them. This CDR3 comprises 14 residues. Germline CDR1 is LGHNA and CDR2 is YNFKEQ. In nucleotides, the CDR3 is TGTGCCAGCAGCCAAGGGACTTTGAACACTGAAGCTTTCTTT. This encodes CASSQGTLNTEAFF.

The chain combines TRBV9 with TRBJ1-6; 7 bases agree with TRBD1. Germline CDR1 SGDLS, CDR2 YYNGEE. Trimming removed 4 bases from V and 9 bases from J; junction bases left unmatched: 10. The CDR3 covers 15 residues. Written as DNA, the CDR3 is TGTGCCAGCAGCTTTCTGGGGGACAGCGGTTCACCCCTCCACTTT. It yields the protein CASSFLGDSGSPLHF.

The chain is built from TRBV5-1 and TRBJ1-5; tentatively, D is TRBD1 (6 bases). V was clipped by 4 bases and J by 0 bases, with 11 bases between them. Germline CDR1 is SGHRS and CDR2 is YFSETQ. The CDR3 runs to 15 residues. CDR3 residues: CASSLTGNSNQPQHF. CDR3 in DNA: TGCGCCAGCAGCCTGACAGGTAATAGCAATCAGCCCCAGCATTTT.

The chain couples TRBV9 to TRBJ1-3; D remains unclear. The CDR3 is 14 amino acids. V gave up 0 bases and J gave up 3 bases, with 7 bases separating them. Looked up from germline, CDR1 is SGDLS and CDR2 is YYNGEE. CDR3 sequence: CASSVGEYGNTIYF. CDR3 bases: TGTGCCAGCAGCGTAGGAGAATATGGAAACACCATATATTTT.

The V gene is TRBV18, the J gene TRBJ2-7; D is undetermined. V gave up 2 bases and J gave up 0 bases, with 5 bases separating them. Per the germline V gene, CDR1 is KGHSH and CDR2 is LQKENI. This CDR3 is built from 13 residues. The chain's CDR3 is CASSPTVSYEQYF. The CDR3 DNA reads TGTGCCAGCTCACCAACAGTCTCCTACGAGCAGTACTTC.

This clone has just one count. The chain couples TRBV4-2 to TRBJ2-7; perhaps TRBD2 as D (6 bases). From germline, CDR1 is LGHNA and CDR2 YNFKEQ. The germline V and J ends were trimmed by 0 bases and 6 bases, with 12 bases remaining between them. CDR3 size: 14 residues. CDR3 residues: CASSQDRGGFEQYF. CDR3 DNA: TGTGCCAGCAGCCAAGATCGAGGAGGGTTCGAGCAGTACTTC.

The CDR3 spells CASRLREGSEQYF. CDR3 coding DNA: TGTGCCAGCAGGTTGAGGGAGGGATCCGAGCAGTACTTC. This chain joins TRBV7-8 and TRBJ2-5, with TRBD2 matching over 7 bases. Judging by the DNA end, TRBJ2-7 fits better; the J call may be wrong. The CDR3 is made up of 13 amino acids. Germline CDR1 reads SGHVS; CDR2 reads FQNEAQ.

This clone turned up a few times. The rearrangement uses TRBV6-5 and TRBJ2-7; D call uncertain. With 2 bases removed from V and 3 bases from J, the gap between germline ends came to 11 bases. CDR3 length: 14 residues. From germline, CDR1 is MNHEY and CDR2 SVGAGI. CDR3 in amino acids: CASSYARGRYEQYF. The CDR3 DNA sequence: TGTGCCAGCAGTTACGCGAGAGGTCGCTACGAGCAGTACTTC.

There are a few counts of this clone. This rearrangement joins TRBV6-1 to TRBJ1-3, with D maybe TRBD1 (6 bases). The CDR3 is made up of 15 amino acids. With 2 bases removed from V and 4 bases from J, the gap between germline ends came to 12 bases. In germline, CDR1 is MNHNS, CDR2 SASEGT. The CDR3 bases are TGTGCCAGCAGTGAAATACAGGGTGCAGGAAACACCATATATTTT. Translation gives CASSEIQGAGNTIYF.

The chain is built from TRBV11-2 and TRBJ2-1, with D tentatively TRBD2 (6 bases). This CDR3 is built from 15 residues. V lost 0 bases and J 3 bases, leaving 9 bases between the germline ends. Germline CDR1 reads SGHAT; CDR2 reads FQNNGV. CDR3 coding DNA: TGTGCCAGCAGCTTAGATAGCGGACGCTACAATGAGCAGTTCTTC. Translation gives CASSLDSGRYNEQFF.

The chain joins TRBV7-9 to TRBJ1-5, with D unresolved. Per the germline V gene, CDR1 is SEHNR and CDR2 is FQNEAQ (reference sequence). The germline V and J ends were trimmed by 2 bases and 6 bases, with 11 bases remaining between them. The CDR3 consists of 14 residues. CDR3 in amino acids: CASSLNLAGQPQHF. The CDR3 DNA reads TGTGCCAGCAGCTTAAATCTGGCGGGTCAGCCCCAGCATTTT. Full variable domain (rest looked up from reference TRBV7-9 and TRBJ1-5): DTGVSQNPRHKITKRGQNVTFRCDPISEHNRLYWYRQTLGQGPEFLTYFQNEAQLEKSRLLSDRFSAERPKGSFSTLEIQRTEQGDSAMYLCASSLNLAGQPQHFGDGTRLSIL.